This passage covers 15 T cell receptor beta chains from one sample sequenced in a study of CXCR3-negative and CXCR3-positive naive CD8 T cells. Study-level findings and limits: When CXCR3-positive naive cells were set against CXCR3-negative naive cells, the former had more hydrophobic TRB CDR3s.

The authors prepared UMI-labeled TRB cDNA libraries by 5' RACE. TCRdb reprocessed the 5' RACE reads and keeps a single row for each CDR3 protein, giving no DNA. The sample is made up of 120,000 to 150,000 distinct CDR3 sequences, and the top ten hold around 0.28% of it. These receptors' targets are unknown. The sample consisted of naive CXCR3+ CD8+ T cells from blood. Noted subset: CD45RO-CCR7+CD27+CD95- naive CD8+ T cells expressing CXCR3 (TNR3+). The receptors come from a human donor in good health. Some clones in this sample may be carry-over from other donors' samples.

The chain couples TRBV28 to TRBJ2-1; no DNA is available, so the TRBD2 call from TCRdb remains unchecked. Germline CDR1 reads MDHEN; CDR2 reads SYDVKM. The CDR3 length is 16 residues. The CDR3 here is CASSFLAGGLVNEQFF.

This CDR3 reads CSVEGTGGAAGAFF. The V gene is TRBV29-1, the J gene TRBJ1-1; the D call of TRBD1 rests on TCRdb alone, since no DNA is present to check it. The germline V gene has CDR1 SQVTM and CDR2 ANQGSEA. The CDR3 extends over 14 amino acids.

V and J are TRBV12-3 or TRBV12-4 and TRBJ2-1; lacking DNA, the TRBD2 call made by TCRdb goes unchecked. The CDR3 length is 14 residues. The CDR3 sequence is CASSELAGVGEQFF.

The chain joins TRBV7-8 to TRBJ2-2; there is no DNA to check the TCRdb D call of TRBD1. This CDR3 has 17 residues. Germline V CDR1 and CDR2: SGHVS, FQNEAQ. The CDR3 sequence is CASSPTSGQVVPGELFF.

J is TRBJ2-7 and V is TRBV29-1; TCRdb's assignment of TRBD1 cannot be checked, as there is no DNA. The CDR3 sequence is 17 residues long. Germline CDR1 and CDR2: SQVTM and ANQGSEA. The CDR3 reads CSAGSRDRDLNSYEQYF.

The chain carries TRBV20-1 and TRBJ1-6. Germline-derived CDR1 and CDR2 are DFQATT and SNEGSKA (reference sequence). This CDR3 has 14 residues. CDR3 region: CSARDYGGDLPLHF.

The chain employs TRBV5-6 and TRBJ1-2; TCRdb's D call, TRBD1, is unchecked because there is no DNA. In germline, CDR1 is SGHDT, CDR2 YYEEEE. This CDR3 has 13 residues. CDR3 region: CASSFRTGGGYTF. The entire variable domain, with the rest obtained from reference TRBV5-6 and TRBJ1-2, is as follows: DAGVTQSPTHLIKTRGQQVTLRCSPKSGHDTVSWYQQALGQGPQFIFQYYEEEERQRGNFPDRFSGHQFPNYSSELNVNALLLGDSALYLCASSFRTGGGYTFGSGTRLTVV.

V is TRBV14 and J is TRBJ2-5; the TCRdb D gene call, TRBD1, has no DNA to confirm it. CDR1 is SGHDN and CDR2 is FVKESK in the germline V gene. The CDR3 runs to 16 residues. CDR3 in amino acids: CASSQDTGGWGETQYF.

This chain uses TRBV7-9 with TRBJ2-2. CDR3 length: 18 residues. The germline V gene has CDR1 SEHNR and CDR2 FQNEAQ (reference sequence). CDR3 amino acids: CASSSYSLTYTNTGELFF.

The chain combines TRBV27 with TRBJ2-7; TCRdb's assignment of TRBD1 cannot be checked, as there is no DNA. The CDR3 has 14 amino acids. Germline V gene lookup returns CDR1 MNHEY and CDR2 SMNVEV (reference sequence). CDR3: CASSFHGTDDEQYF.

The chain uses TRBV28 and TRBJ2-1; without DNA, the TCRdb call of TRBD1 cannot be checked. The germline V gene has CDR1 MDHEN and CDR2 SYDVKM. There are 16 residues in the CDR3. This CDR3 reads CASSPPLGGFDNEQFF.

The rearrangement uses TRBV29-1 and TRBJ2-7; TCRdb names TRBD1, which stays unverified in the absence of DNA. The CDR3 is made up of 12 amino acids. Germline assignment: CDR1 SQVTM and CDR2 ANQGSEA. The CDR3 loop reads CSVWGADYEQYF.

CDR3: CASSEWGLATLNTGELFF. The chain uses TRBV2 and TRBJ2-2; TCRdb's D call, TRBD2, is unchecked because there is no DNA. This CDR3 region has 18 residues. The germline V gene encodes CDR1 SNHLY and CDR2 FYNNEI.

This chain links TRBV28 with TRBJ2-3; TCRdb's D gene call, TRBD2, goes unchecked for lack of DNA. The CDR3 covers 15 residues. The germline gives CDR1 MDHEN, CDR2 SYDVKM. CDR3 sequence: CASTLSLAGADTQYF.

The rearrangement links TRBV29-1 to TRBJ2-5. The CDR3 loop spans 14 amino acids. CDR1 is SQVTM, CDR2 ANQGSEA, per germline. CDR3 in amino acids: CSVEILQIGETQYF. Full variable domain (remainder filled in from reference TRBV29-1 and TRBJ2-5): SAVISQKPSRDICQRGTSLTIQCQVDSQVTMMFWYRQQPGQSLTLIATANQGSEATYESGFVIDKFPISRPNLTFSTLTVSNMSPEDSSIYLCSVEILQIGETQYFGPGTRLLVL.